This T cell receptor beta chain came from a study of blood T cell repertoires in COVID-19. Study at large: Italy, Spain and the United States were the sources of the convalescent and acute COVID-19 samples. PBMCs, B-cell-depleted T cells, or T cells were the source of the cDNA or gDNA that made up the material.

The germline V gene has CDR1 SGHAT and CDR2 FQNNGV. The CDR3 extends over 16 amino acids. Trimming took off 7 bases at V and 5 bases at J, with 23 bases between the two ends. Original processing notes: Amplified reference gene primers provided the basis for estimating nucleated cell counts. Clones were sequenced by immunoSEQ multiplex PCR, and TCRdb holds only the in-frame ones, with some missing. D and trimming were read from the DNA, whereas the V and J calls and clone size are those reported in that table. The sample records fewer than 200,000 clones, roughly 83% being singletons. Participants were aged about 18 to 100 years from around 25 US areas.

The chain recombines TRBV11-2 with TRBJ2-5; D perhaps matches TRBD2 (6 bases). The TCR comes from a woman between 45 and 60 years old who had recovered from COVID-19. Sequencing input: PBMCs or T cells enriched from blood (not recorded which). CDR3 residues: CASTPRGDTGGETQYF. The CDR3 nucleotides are TGTGCCAGCACCCCGAGGGGAGACACCGGGGGTGAGACCCAGTACTTC.